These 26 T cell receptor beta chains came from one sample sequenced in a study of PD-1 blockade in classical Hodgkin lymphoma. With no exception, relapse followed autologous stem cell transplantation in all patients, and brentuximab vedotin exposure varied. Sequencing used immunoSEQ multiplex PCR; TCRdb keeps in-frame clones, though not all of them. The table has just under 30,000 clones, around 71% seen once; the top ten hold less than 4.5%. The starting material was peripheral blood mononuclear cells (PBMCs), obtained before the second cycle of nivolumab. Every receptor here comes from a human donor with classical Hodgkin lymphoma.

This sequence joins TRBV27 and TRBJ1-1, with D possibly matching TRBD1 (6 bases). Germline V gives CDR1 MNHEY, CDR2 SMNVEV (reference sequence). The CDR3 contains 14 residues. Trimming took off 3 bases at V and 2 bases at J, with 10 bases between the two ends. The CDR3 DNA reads TGTGCCAGCAGTTTGGGGACACCAAACACTGAAGCTTTCTTT. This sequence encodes CASSLGTPNTEAFF.

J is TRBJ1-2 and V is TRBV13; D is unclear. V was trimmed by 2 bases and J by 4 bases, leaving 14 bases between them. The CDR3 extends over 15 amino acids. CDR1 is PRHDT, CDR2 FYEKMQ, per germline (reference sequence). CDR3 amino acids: CASSLTEGGVYGYTF. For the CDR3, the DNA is TGTGCCAGCAGCTTAACGGAGGGTGGCGTCTATGGCTACACCTTC.

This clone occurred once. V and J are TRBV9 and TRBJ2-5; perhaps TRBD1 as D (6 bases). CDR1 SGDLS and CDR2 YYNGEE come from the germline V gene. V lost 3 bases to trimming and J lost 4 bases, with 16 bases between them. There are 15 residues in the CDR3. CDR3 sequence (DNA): TGTGCCAGCAGCGCTGGCGCAGGGGTTGGAGAGACCCAGTACTTC. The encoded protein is CASSAGAGVGETQYF.

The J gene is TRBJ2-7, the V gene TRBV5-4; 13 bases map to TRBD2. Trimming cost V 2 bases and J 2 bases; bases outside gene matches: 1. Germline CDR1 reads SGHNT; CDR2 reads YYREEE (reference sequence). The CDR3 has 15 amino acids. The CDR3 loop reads CASSFTSGGAYEQYF. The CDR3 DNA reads TGTGCCAGCAGCTTCACTAGCGGGGGGGCCTACGAGCAGTACTTC.

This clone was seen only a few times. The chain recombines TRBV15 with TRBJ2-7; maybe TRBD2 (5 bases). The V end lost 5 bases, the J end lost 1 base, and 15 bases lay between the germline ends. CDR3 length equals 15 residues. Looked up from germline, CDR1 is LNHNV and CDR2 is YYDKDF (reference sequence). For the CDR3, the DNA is TGTGCCACCAGCGTTTTTTACGGGGAATCCTACGAGCAGTACTTC. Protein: CATSVFYGESYEQYF.

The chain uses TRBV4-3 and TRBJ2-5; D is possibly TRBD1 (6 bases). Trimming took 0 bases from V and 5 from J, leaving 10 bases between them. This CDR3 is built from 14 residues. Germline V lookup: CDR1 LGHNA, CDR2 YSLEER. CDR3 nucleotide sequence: TGCGCCAGCAGCCAAGAATACAGGGCGGAGACCCAGTACTTC. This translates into CASSQEYRAETQYF.

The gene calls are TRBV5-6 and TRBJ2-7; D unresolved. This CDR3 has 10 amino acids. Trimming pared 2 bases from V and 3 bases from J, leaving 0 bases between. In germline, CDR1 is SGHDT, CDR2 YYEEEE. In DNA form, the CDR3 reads TGTGCCAGCAGCTTCTACGAGCAGTACTTC. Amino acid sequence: CASSFYEQYF.

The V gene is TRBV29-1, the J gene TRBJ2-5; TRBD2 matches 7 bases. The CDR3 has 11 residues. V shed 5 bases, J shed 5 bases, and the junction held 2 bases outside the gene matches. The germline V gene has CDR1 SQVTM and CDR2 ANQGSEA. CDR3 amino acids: CSVRAGETQYF. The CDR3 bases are TGCAGCGTTAGAGCGGGGGAGACCCAGTACTTC.

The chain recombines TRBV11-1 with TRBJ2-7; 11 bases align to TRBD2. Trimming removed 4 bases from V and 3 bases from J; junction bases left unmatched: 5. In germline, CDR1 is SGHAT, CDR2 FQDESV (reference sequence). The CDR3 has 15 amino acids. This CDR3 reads CASSSHGLAGYEQYF. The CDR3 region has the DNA TGTGCCAGCAGCTCCCACGGACTAGCGGGCTACGAGCAGTACTTC.

CDR3 amino acids: CASSFPGTGGTEAFF. In DNA form, the CDR3 reads TGTGCCAGCAGTTTCCCCGGGACAGGGGGCACTGAAGCTTTCTTT. The chain carries TRBV27 and TRBJ1-1; 11 nucleotides align to TRBD1. V lost 3 bases, J lost 4 bases, and 4 bases stayed unmatched. The CDR3 totals 15 residues. Germline V gene sequence: CDR1 MNHEY, CDR2 SMNVEV (reference sequence).

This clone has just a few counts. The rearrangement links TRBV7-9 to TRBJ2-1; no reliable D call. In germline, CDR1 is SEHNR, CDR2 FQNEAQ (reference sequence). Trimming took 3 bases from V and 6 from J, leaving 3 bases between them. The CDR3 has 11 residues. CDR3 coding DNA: TGTGCCAGCAGCTTCTCCAATGAGCAGTTCTTC. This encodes CASSFSNEQFF.

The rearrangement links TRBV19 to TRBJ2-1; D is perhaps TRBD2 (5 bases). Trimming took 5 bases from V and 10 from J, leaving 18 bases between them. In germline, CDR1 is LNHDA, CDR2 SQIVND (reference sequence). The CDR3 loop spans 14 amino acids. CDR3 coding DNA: TGTGCCAGTAGTGCTGACCTTCTCGGGGTGGAGCAGTTCTTC. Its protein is CASSADLLGVEQFF.

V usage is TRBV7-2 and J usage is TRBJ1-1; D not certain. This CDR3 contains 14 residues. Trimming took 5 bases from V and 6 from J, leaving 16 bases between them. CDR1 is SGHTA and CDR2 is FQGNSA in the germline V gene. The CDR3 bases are TGTGCCAGCAGCGCTAAGGGCGGTACCGCTGAAGCTTTCTTT. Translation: CASSAKGGTAEAFF.

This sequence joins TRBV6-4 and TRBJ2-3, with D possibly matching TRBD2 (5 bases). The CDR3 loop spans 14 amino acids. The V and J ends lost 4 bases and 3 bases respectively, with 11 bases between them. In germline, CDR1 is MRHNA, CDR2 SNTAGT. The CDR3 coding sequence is TGTGCCAGCAGTGTTTTCTCGGGGACAGATACGCAGTATTTT. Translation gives CASSVFSGTDTQYF.

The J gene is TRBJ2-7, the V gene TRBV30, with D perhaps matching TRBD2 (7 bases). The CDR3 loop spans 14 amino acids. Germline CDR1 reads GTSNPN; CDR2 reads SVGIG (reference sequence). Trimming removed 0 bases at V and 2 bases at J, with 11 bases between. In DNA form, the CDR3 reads TGTGCCTGGAGTGTCGGAGGGGGGGCCTACGAGCAGTACTTC. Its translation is CAWSVGGGAYEQYF.

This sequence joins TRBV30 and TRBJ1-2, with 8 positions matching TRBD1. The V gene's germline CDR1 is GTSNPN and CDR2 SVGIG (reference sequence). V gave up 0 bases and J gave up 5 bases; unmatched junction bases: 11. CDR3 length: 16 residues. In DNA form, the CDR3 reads TGTGCCTGGAGTGTCCGGGACAGGACCTTTCTTTATGGCTACACCTTC. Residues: CAWSVRDRTFLYGYTF.

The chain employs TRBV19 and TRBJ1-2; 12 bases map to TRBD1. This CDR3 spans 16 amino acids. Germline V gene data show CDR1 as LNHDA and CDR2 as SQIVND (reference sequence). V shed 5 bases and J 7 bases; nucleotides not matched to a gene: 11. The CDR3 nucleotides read TGTGCCAGTAGTGCCCTCTGGGACAGGGGGCTTGCTGGCTACACCTTC. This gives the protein CASSALWDRGLAGYTF.

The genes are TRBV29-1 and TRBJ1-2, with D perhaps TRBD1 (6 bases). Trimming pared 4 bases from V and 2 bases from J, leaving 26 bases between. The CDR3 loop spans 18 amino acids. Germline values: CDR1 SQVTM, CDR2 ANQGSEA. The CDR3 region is CSVAGDRGATVNNYGYTF. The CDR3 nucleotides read TGCAGCGTTGCGGGGGACCGGGGGGCCACGGTAAACAACTATGGCTACACCTTC.

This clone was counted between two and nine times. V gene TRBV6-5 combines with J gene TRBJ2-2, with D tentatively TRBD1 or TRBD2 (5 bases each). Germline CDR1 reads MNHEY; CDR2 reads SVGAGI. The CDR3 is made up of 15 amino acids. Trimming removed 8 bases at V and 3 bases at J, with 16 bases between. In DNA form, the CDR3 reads TGTGCCAGCCTGCGTAGGGGAGCGGACACCGGGGAGCTGTTTTTT. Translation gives CASLRRGADTGELFF.

CDR3 sequence: CASSGGRNYEQYF. CDR3 nucleotides: TGTGCCAGCAGTGGAGGACGGAACTACGAGCAGTACTTC. The chain couples TRBV6-1 to TRBJ2-7; D gene unclear. The germline V gene encodes CDR1 MNHNS and CDR2 SASEGT. There are 13 residues in the CDR3. Between the trimmed V and J ends, which lost 4 bases and 3 bases, there was a span of 10 bases.

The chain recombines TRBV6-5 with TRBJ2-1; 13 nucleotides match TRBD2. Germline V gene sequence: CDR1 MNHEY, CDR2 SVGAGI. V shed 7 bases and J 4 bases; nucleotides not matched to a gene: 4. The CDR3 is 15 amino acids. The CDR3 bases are TGTGCCAGCACCCGGGGACTAGCGGGATACAATGAGCAGTTCTTC. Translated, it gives CASTRGLAGYNEQFF.

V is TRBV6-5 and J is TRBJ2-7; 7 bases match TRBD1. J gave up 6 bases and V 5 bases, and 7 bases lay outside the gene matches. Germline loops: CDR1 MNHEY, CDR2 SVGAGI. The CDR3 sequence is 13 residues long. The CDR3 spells CASSENDRAEQYF. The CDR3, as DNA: TGTGCCAGCAGTGAGAACGACAGGGCCGAGCAGTACTTC.

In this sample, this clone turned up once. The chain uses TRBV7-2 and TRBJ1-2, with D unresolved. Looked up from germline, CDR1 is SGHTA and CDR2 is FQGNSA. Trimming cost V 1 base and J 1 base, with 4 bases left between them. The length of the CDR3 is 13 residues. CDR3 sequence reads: CASSLDLNYGYTF. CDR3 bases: TGTGCCAGCAGCTTAGACCTTAACTATGGCTACACCTTC.

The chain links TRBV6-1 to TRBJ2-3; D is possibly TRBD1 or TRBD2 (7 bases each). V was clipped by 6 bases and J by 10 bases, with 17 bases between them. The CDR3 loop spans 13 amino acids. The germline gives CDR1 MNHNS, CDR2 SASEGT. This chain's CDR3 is CASRLPQGGSQYF. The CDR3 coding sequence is TGTGCCAGCAGACTCCCCCAGGGGGGGTCGCAGTATTTT.

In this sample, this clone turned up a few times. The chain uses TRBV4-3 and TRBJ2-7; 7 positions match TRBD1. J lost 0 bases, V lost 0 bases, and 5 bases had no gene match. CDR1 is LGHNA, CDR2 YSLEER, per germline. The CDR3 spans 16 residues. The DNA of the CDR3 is TGCGCCAGCAGCCAAGATCTAGGACAGGTCTCCTACGAGCAGTACTTC. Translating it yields CASSQDLGQVSYEQYF.

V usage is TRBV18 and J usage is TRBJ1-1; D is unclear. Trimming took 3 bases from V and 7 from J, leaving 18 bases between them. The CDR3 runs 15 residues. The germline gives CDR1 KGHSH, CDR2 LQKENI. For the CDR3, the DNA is TGTGCCAGCTCACCCCTGCTCCCGAATCGTGGTGAAGCTTTCTTT. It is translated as CASSPLLPNRGEAFF.